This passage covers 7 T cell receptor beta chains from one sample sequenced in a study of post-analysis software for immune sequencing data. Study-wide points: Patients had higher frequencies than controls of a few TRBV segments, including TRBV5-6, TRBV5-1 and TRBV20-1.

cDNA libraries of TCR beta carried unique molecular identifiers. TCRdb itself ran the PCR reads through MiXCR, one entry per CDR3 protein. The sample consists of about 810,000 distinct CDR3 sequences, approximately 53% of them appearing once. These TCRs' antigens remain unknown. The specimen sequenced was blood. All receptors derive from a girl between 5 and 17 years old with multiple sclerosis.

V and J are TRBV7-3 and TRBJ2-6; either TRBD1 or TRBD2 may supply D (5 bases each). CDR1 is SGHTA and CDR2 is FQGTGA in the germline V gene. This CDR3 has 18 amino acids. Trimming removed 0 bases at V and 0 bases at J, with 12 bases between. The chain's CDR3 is CASSLTIWGSSGANVLTF. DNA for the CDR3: TGTGCCAGCAGCTTAACTATCTGGGGGAGCTCTGGGGCCAACGTCCTGACTTTC.

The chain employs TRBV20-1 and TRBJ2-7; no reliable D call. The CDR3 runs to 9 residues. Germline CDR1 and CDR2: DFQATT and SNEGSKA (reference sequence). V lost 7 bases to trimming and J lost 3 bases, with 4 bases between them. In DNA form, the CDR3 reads TGCAGTGTCGGCTACGAGCAGTACTTC. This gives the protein CSVGYEQYF.

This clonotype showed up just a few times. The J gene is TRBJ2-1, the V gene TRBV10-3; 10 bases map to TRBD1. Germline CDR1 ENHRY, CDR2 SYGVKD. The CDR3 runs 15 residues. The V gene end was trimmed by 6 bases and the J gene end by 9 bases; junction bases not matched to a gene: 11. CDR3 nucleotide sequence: TGTGCCATCAGGCCGGGACAGGGGTGGTTGGGTGAGCAGTTCTTC. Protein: CAIRPGQGWLGEQFF.

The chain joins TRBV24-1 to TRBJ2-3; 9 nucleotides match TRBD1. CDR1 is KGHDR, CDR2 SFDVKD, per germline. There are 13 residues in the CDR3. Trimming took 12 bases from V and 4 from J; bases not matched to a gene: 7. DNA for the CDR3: TGTGCCGCCACAGGGGGCAGTTCAGATACGCAGTATTTT. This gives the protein CAATGGSSDTQYF.

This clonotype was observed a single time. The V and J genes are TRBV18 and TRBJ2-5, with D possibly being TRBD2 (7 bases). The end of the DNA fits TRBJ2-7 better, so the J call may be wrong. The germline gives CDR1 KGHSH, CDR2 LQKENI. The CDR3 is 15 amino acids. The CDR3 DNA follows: TGTGCCAGCTCACCAACGGGGGGCATCGGTTACGAGCAGTACTTC. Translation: CASSPTGGIGYEQYF.

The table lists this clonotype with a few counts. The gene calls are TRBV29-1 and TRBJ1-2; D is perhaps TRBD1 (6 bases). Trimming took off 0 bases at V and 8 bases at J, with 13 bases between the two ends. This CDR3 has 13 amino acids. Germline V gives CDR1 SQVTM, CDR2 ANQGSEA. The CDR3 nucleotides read TGCAGCGTTGAAGATTCTTGGGGGCACGGCTACACCTTC. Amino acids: CSVEDSWGHGYTF. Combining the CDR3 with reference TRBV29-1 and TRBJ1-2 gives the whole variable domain SAVISQKPSRDICQRGTSLTIQCQVDSQVTMMFWYRQQPGQSLTLIATANQGSEATYESGFVIDKFPISRPNLTFSTLTVSNMSPEDSSIYLCSVEDSWGHGYTFGSGTRLTVV.

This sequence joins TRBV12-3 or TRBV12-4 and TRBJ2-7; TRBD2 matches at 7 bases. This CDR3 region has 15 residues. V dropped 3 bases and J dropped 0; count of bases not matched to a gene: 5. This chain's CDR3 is CASSFWRGFSYEQYF. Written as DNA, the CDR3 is TGTGCCAGCAGTTTTTGGCGGGGGTTCTCCTACGAGCAGTACTTC.